Described below is a single TCR beta chain sequence and its context. Its specific antigen is unknown. No per-base quality is available; no much larger clone lies one base away. This sample was taken from a study of blood T cell repertoires in COVID-19 (dated by TCRdb to about 2020). At the level of the whole study: The collaborator samples originated in the United States, Italy and Spain and spanned the acute and convalescent phases of COVID-19. The material from the prospective study consisted of cDNA or gDNA derived from T cells, B-cell-depleted T cells, or PBMCs. Deeply sampled blood TCRbeta repertoires from subjects exposed to, actively infected with, or recovered from COVID-19 were included in the dataset. The repertoires were released in a freely available public database intended as a resource for research on the immune response to SARS-CoV-2. The samples were drawn from two sources: the first 160 participants of the ongoing ImmuneRACE study, and 1,254 subjects contributed by 6 global collaborators. The sample metadata nearly always contained a de-identified subject ID, COVID-19 status, age in years and sex. HLA class I and class II types, where available, came from metadata supplied by the sample provider rather than from assay-based typing.

From its cysteine to its phenylalanine, the CDR3 spans 17 amino acids. This entry keeps only the CDR3 DNA: 51 bases, framed from base 1. V and J are truncated by 3 bases and 4 bases respectively, leaving an intervening sequence of 19 bases. CDR1 is given as KGHSH and CDR2 as LQKENI, both from the germline V gene. TCRbeta CDR3 regions were amplified from genomic DNA using the immunoSEQ Assay, a bias-controlled multiplex PCR. The original pipeline was this. The number of nucleated cells in each sample was estimated by amplification of reference gene primers within the assay. To quantify the absolute abundance of each unique TCRbeta CDR3 rearrangement, sequence reads were collapsed and filtered. For each sample, productive Simpson clonality was calculated as the square root of Simpson's diversity index across productive rearrangements. Drawn from immuneACCESS, this table holds only the in-frame rearrangements with V and J called that TCRdb kept. Clones are partly lost; checked studies trace under half to an unresolved V gene and leave the rest unexplained. The DNA was the basis for D and trimming; V, J and clone size are from that table. Across this sample there are some 100,000 clones, with approximately 86% seen only once. In total, the top ten clones hold around a tenth of the sample.

Each collaborating institution followed its own protocols to collect whole blood in K2EDTA tubes. For TCRbeta analysis, collaborators shipped samples in one of three forms: frozen whole blood, isolated PBMCs, or DNA extracted from either of those sample types. What the study reported, not specific to this receptor: The quantity of clinical and demographic metadata differed by source and by participant and was supplied without curation.

This clonotype was obtained from a man aged 45-60 years with acute or convalescent COVID-19. Sequences were obtained from peripheral blood. The chain is assembled from TRBV18 and TRBJ2-4, and TRBD2 may be the D gene, going by 6 matching bases. The CDR3 amino acid sequence is: CASSPLPLGREKNIQYF. The sequenced DNA: TGTGCCAGCTCACCCCTTCCTCTGGGACGGGAGAAAAACATTCAGTACTTC.